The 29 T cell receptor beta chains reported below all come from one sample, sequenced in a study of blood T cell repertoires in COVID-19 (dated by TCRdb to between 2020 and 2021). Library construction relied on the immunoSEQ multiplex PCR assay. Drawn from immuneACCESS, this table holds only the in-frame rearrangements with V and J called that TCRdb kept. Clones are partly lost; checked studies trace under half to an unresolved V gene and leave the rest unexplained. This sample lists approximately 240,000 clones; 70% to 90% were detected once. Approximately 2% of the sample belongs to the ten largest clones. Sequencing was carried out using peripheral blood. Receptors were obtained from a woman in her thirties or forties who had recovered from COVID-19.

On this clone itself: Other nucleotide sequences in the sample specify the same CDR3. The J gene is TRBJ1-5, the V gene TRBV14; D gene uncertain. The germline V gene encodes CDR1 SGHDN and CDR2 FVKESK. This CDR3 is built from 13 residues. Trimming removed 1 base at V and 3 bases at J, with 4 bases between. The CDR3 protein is CASSQGLNQPQHF. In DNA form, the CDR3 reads TGTGCCAGCAGCCAAGGGCTCAATCAGCCCCAGCATTTT.

The CDR3 loop reads CASSYSIGGNYGYTF. CDR3 sequence (DNA): TGTGCCAGCAGTTACTCGATCGGCGGAAACTATGGCTACACCTTC. J is TRBJ1-2 and V is TRBV6-5, with D unclear. The CDR3 sequence is 15 residues long. V was clipped by 0 bases and J by 2 bases, with 10 bases between them. Germline V gene sequence: CDR1 MNHEY, CDR2 SVGAGI.

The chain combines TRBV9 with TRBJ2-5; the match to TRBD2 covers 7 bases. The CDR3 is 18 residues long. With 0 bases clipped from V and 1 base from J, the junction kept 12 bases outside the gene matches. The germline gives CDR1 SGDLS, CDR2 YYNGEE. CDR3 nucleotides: TGTGCCAGCAGCGTAGGTGGTAGGGGAGGGTTCCCCCAAGAGACCCAGTACTTC. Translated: CASSVGGRGGFPQETQYF.

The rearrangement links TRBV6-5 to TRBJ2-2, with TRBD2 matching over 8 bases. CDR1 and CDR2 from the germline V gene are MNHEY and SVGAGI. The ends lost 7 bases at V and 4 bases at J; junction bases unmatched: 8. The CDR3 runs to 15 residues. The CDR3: CASNLGLAPTGELFF. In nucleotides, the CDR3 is TGTGCCAGCAACCTCGGACTAGCCCCCACCGGGGAGCTGTTTTTT.

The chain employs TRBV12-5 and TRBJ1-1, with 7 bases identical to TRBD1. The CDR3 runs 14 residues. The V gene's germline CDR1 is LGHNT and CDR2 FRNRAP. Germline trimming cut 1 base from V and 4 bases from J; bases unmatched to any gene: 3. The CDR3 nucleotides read TGTGCTAGTGGTTTGGGGACAGGCGGCACTGAAGCTTTCTTT. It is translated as CASGLGTGGTEAFF.

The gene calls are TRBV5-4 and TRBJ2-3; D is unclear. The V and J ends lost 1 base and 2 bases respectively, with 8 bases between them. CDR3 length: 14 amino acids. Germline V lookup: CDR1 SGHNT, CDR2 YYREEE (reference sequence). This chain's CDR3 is CASSLRPFTDTQYF. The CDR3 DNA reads TGTGCCAGCAGCTTGCGTCCCTTCACAGATACGCAGTATTTT.

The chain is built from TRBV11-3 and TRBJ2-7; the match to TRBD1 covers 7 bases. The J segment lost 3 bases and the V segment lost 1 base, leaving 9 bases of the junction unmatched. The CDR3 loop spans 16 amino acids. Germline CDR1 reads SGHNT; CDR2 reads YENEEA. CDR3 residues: CASSLAGTAVYYEQYF. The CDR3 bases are TGTGCCAGCAGCTTAGCAGGGACAGCAGTTTACTACGAGCAGTACTTC.

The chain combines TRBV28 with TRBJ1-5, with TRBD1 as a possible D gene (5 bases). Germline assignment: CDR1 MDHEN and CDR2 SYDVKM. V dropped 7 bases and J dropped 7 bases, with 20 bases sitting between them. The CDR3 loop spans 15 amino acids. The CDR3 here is CASTLGGQGRQPQHF. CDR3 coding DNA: TGTGCCAGCACCCTGGGAGGCCAGGGCAGGCAGCCCCAGCATTTT.

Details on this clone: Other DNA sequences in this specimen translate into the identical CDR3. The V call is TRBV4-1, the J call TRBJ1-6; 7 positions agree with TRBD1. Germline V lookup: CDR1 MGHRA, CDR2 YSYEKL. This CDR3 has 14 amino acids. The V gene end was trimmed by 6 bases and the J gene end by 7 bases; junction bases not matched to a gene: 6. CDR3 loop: CASSLDRANSPLHF. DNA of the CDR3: TGCGCCAGCAGTCTCGACAGGGCAAATTCACCCCTCCACTTT.

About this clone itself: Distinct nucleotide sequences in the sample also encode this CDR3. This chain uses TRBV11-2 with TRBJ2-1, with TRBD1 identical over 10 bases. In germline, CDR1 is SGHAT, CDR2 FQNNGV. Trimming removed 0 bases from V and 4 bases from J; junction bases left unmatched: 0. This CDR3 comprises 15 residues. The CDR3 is CASSLEGQGYNEQFF. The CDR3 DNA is TGTGCCAGCAGCTTAGAGGGACAGGGGTACAATGAGCAGTTCTTC.

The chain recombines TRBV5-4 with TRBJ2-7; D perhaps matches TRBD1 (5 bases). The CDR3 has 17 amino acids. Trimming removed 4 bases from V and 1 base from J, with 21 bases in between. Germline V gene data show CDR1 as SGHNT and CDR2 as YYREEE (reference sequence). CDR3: CASSTDRSGATSYEQYF. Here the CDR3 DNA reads TGTGCCAGCAGCACCGATAGGAGTGGGGCTACTTCCTACGAGCAGTACTTC.

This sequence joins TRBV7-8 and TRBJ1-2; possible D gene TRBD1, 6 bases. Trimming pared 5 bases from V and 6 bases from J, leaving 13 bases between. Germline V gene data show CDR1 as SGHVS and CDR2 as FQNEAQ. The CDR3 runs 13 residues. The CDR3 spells CASSTRGSDGYTF. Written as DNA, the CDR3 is TGTGCCAGCAGCACTAGGGGGTCCGATGGCTACACCTTC.

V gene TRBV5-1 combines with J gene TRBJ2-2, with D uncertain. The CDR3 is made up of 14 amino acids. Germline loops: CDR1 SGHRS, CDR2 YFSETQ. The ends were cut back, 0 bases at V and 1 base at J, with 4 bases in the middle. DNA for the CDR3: TGCGCCAGCAGCTTGGTACAGAACACCGGGGAGCTGTTTTTT. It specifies CASSLVQNTGELFF.

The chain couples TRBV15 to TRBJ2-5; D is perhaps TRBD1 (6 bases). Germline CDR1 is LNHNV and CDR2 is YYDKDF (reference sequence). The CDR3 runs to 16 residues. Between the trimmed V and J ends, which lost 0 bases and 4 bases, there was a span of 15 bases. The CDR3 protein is CATSRETGQISETQYF. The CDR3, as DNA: TGTGCCACCAGCAGAGAGACCGGACAGATCTCAGAGACCCAGTACTTC. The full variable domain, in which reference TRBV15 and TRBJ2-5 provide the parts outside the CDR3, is DAMVIQNPRYQVTQFGKPVTLSCSQTLNHNVMYWYQQKSSQAPKLLFHYYDKDFNNEADTPDNFQSRRPNTSFCFLDIRSPGLGDTAMYLCATSRETGQISETQYFGPGTRLLVL.

In nucleotides, the CDR3 is TGTGCCAGTCGTACAGGGGGTCGCGCCGAGCAGTACTTC. Translation: CASRTGGRAEQYF. This chain connects TRBV25-1 to TRBJ2-7, with 8 bases that match TRBD1. The CDR3 loop spans 13 amino acids. The junction had 10 bases not matched to a gene; V was cut back by 9 bases and J by 6 bases. Germline CDR1 and CDR2: MGHDK and SYGVNS.

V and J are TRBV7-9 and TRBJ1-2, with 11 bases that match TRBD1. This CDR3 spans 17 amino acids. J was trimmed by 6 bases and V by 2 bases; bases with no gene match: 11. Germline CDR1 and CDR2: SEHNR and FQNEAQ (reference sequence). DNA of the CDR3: TGTGCCAGCAGCTTAAGTGGGGTCCGGACAGGGGGCCATGGCTACACCTTC. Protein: CASSLSGVRTGGHGYTF.

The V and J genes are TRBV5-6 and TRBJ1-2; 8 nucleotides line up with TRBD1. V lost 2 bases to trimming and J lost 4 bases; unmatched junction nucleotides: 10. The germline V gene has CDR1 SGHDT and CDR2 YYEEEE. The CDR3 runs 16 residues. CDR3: CASSFRDRSIGYGYTF. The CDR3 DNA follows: TGTGCCAGCAGCTTCCGGGACAGGTCGATCGGCTATGGCTACACCTTC. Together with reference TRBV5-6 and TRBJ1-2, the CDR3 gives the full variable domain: DAGVTQSPTHLIKTRGQQVTLRCSPKSGHDTVSWYQQALGQGPQFIFQYYEEEERQRGNFPDRFSGHQFPNYSSELNVNALLLGDSALYLCASSFRDRSIGYGYTFGSGTRLTVV.

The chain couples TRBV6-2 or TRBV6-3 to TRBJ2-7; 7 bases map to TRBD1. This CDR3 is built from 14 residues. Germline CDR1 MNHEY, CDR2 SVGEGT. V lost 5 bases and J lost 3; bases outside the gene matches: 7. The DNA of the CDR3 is TGTGCCAGCAGTCCCCCCGGGACAGACTACGAGCAGTACTTC. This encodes CASSPPGTDYEQYF.

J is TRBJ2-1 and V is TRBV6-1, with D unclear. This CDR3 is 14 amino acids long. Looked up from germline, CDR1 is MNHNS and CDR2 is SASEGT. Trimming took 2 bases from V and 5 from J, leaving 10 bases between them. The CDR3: CASSETVQNNEQFF. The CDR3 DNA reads TGTGCCAGCAGTGAAACAGTCCAGAACAATGAGCAGTTCTTC.

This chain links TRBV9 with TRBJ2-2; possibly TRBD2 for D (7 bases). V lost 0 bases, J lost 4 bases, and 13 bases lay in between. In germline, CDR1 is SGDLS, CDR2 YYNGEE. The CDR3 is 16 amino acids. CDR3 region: CASSVGRGGTTGELFF. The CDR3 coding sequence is TGTGCCAGCAGCGTAGGTAGGGGGGGAACCACCGGGGAGCTGTTTTTT.

The CDR3 DNA follows: TGTGCCAGCAGCGACGGGACAGGGGAGGTGGAGGGCTACACCTTC. Translated, it gives CASSDGTGEVEGYTF. This chain joins TRBV5-6 and TRBJ1-2, with TRBD1 matching 10 bases. The CDR3 extends over 15 amino acids. J gave up 8 bases and V 4 bases, and 11 bases lay outside the gene matches. Germline CDR1 and CDR2: SGHDT and YYEEEE.

The CDR3 DNA sequence: TGTGCCACCAGACAGGGGTCCGGTTCACCCCTCCACTTT. Protein product: CATRQGSGSPLHF. This sequence joins TRBV15 and TRBJ1-6, with 7 bases that match TRBD1. Germline trimming cut 6 bases from V and 9 bases from J; bases unmatched to any gene: 5. There are 13 residues in the CDR3. Germline values: CDR1 LNHNV, CDR2 YYDKDF (reference sequence). Drawing the rest from reference TRBV15 and TRBJ1-6, the complete variable domain is DAMVIQNPRYQVTQFGKPVTLSCSQTLNHNVMYWYQQKSSQAPKLLFHYYDKDFNNEADTPDNFQSRRPNTSFCFLDIRSPGLGDTAMYLCATRQGSGSPLHFGNGTRLTVT.

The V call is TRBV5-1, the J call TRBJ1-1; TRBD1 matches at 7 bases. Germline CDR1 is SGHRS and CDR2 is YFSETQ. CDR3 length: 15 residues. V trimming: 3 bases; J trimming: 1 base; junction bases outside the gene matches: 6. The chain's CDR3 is CASSWDSPRNTEAFF. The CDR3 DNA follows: TGCGCCAGCAGCTGGGACAGTCCTAGGAACACTGAAGCTTTCTTT.

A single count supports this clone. CDR3 residues: CASSSDRGGHF. The CDR3, as DNA: TGTGCCAGCAGTTCGGACAGGGGAGGGCATTTT. The chain joins TRBV28 to TRBJ1-5; 9 bases line up with TRBD1. The V gene end was trimmed by 4 bases and the J gene end by 15 bases; junction bases not matched to a gene: 4. The V gene's germline CDR1 is MDHEN and CDR2 SYDVKM. CDR3 length: 11 residues.

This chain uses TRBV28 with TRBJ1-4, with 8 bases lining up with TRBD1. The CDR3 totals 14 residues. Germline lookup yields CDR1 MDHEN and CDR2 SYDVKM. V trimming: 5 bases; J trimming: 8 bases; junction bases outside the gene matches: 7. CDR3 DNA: TGTGCCAGCAGTACTCAGGGGGCGCGGGAAAAACTGTTTTTT. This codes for CASSTQGAREKLFF.

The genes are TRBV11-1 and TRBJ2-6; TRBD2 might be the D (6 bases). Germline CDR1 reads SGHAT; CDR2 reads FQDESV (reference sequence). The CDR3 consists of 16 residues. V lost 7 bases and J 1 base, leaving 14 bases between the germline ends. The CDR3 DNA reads TGTGCCAGCACCGGAGGGAGTGTTTCTGGGGCCAACGTCCTGACTTTC. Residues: CASTGGSVSGANVLTF.

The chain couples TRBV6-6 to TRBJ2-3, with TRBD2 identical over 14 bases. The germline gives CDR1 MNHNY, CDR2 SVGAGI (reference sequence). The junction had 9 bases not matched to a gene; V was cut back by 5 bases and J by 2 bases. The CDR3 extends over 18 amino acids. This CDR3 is CASSPGTSGSILTDTQYF. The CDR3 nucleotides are TGTGCCAGCAGTCCCGGGACTAGCGGGAGTATACTCACAGATACGCAGTATTTT.

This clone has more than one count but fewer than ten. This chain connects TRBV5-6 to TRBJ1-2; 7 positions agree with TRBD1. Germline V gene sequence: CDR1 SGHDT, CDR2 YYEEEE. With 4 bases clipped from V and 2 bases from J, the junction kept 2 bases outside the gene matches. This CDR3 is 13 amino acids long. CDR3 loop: CASSLDRNYGYTF. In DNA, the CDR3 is TGTGCCAGCAGCCTGGACAGGAACTATGGCTACACCTTC.

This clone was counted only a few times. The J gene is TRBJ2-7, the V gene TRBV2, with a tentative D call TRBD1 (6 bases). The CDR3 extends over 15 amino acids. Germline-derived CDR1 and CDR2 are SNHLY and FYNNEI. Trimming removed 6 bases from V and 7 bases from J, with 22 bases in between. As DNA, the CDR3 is TGTGCCAGCAGCCCTGGACAGATACTACCCGGGGAGCAGTACTTC. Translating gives CASSPGQILPGEQYF.